This passage covers 30 T cell receptor beta chains from one sample sequenced in a study of cytomegalovirus exposure and HLA in healthy donors. The PCR ran on 60 Vbeta and 13 Jbeta primers. The protocol was immunoSEQ multiplex PCR, while the TCRdb copy is restricted to in-frame clones and leaves out a portion. The repertoire includes roughly 100,000 clones, 84% of them detected once, and around 5.6% sits in the top ten. Source material: PBMCs. The receptors were gathered from a woman aged 18-29 years in good health and CMV-seropositive.

The J gene is TRBJ1-2, the V gene TRBV4-1; weak D call: TRBD1 (6 bases). The CDR3 is 16 amino acids. With 2 bases removed from V and 3 bases from J, the gap between germline ends came to 16 bases. Germline values: CDR1 MGHRA, CDR2 YSYEKL. CDR3 loop: CASSQQGFHRDYGYTF. The CDR3 nucleotides are TGCGCCAGCAGCCAACAGGGGTTCCATCGGGACTATGGCTACACCTTC.

The CDR3 sequence is CASTDGGNYYGYTF. The CDR3 DNA is TGTGCCAGCACCGATGGCGGAAATTACTATGGCTACACCTTC. The J gene is TRBJ1-2, the V gene TRBV6-1; no definite D call. This CDR3 is 14 amino acids long. The germline V and J ends were trimmed by 7 bases and 3 bases, with 15 bases remaining between them. Germline V gene data show CDR1 as MNHNS and CDR2 as SASEGT.

The V call is TRBV29-1, the J call TRBJ2-5; possible D gene TRBD2, 6 bases. The CDR3 extends over 15 amino acids. Germline V gene sequence: CDR1 SQVTM, CDR2 ANQGSEA. Trimming shortened V by 4 bases and J by 4 bases, and 19 bases separated the two germline ends. The CDR3 sequence is CSVGVWVGSGETQYF. The CDR3 DNA is TGCAGCGTTGGTGTTTGGGTCGGGAGTGGAGAGACCCAGTACTTC.

V is TRBV6-5 and J is TRBJ2-7, with D perhaps matching TRBD2 (6 bases). Trimming removed 6 bases from V and 6 bases from J, with 21 bases in between. The CDR3 sequence is 15 residues long. The germline gives CDR1 MNHEY, CDR2 SVGAGI. The CDR3 DNA is TGTGCCAGCAGGGCCCGAACGGGAGACATGGGCGAGCAGTACTTC. This sequence encodes CASRARTGDMGEQYF.

V usage is TRBV5-1 and J usage is TRBJ1-2, with D perhaps matching TRBD1 (6 bases). The CDR3 sequence is 12 residues long. In germline, CDR1 is SGHRS, CDR2 YFSETQ. V gave up 2 bases and J gave up 6 bases, with 8 bases separating them. CDR3 DNA: TGCGCCAGCAGCTTTGCAGGGGATGGCTACACCTTC. This sequence encodes CASSFAGDGYTF.

The V and J genes are TRBV19 and TRBJ1-1; no definite D call. Trimming stripped 7 bases from V and 7 bases from J, with 13 bases between. The CDR3 extends over 12 amino acids. Germline lookup yields CDR1 LNHDA and CDR2 SQIVND (reference sequence). The CDR3 DNA reads as TGTGCCAGTAAAGCGGGCATGATTGAAGCTTTCTTT. Translating gives CASKAGMIEAFF. The full variable domain, rest sourced from reference TRBV19 and TRBJ1-1, is DGGITQSPKYLFRKEGQNVTLSCEQNLNHDAMYWYRQDPGQGLRLIYYSQIVNDFQKGDIAEGYSVSREKKESFPLTVTSAQKNPTAFYLCASKAGMIEAFFGQGTRLTVV.

The chain has TRBV2 and TRBJ1-5; perhaps TRBD1 as D (5 bases). This CDR3 region has 13 residues. V lost 4 bases, J lost 4 bases, and 8 bases lay in between. Germline V gives CDR1 SNHLY, CDR2 FYNNEI. The CDR3 sequence: CASSVDRNQPQHF. DNA of the CDR3: TGTGCCAGCAGTGTAGACAGAAATCAGCCCCAGCATTTT.

The table lists this clone with a count of one. This chain joins TRBV2 and TRBJ1-2; D is ambiguous. This CDR3 contains 12 residues. The V and J ends lost 8 bases and 0 bases respectively, with 7 bases between them. Germline V gene sequence: CDR1 SNHLY, CDR2 FYNNEI. CDR3 DNA: TGTGCCAGCCGTGTCACTAACTATGGCTACACCTTC. Translated, it gives CASRVTNYGYTF.

The J gene is TRBJ1-2, the V gene TRBV5-4, with D perhaps matching TRBD1 (5 bases). The V gene's germline CDR1 is SGHNT and CDR2 YYREEE (reference sequence). The V end was cut by 4 bases, the J end by 4 bases, with 8 bases between. The CDR3 sequence is 12 residues long. The CDR3 is CASSLDSYGYTF. The CDR3 bases are TGTGCCAGCAGCCTAGACAGCTATGGCTACACCTTC.

The chain carries TRBV7-3 and TRBJ1-2, with TRBD1 as a possible D gene (5 bases). Germline V gives CDR1 SGHTA, CDR2 FQGTGA. Trimming stripped 0 bases from V and 0 bases from J, with 8 bases between. This CDR3 is built from 15 residues. The CDR3 sequence is CASSLTGGANYGYTF. The CDR3 bases are TGTGCCAGCAGCTTAACCGGGGGAGCTAACTATGGCTACACCTTC.

This sequence joins TRBV25-1 and TRBJ2-3; 9 bases fit TRBD1. The CDR3 loop spans 15 amino acids. Germline V CDR1 and CDR2: MGHDK, SYGVNS. Unmatched junction bases numbered 7, after V lost 7 bases and J lost 2 bases. The CDR3 spells CASTWTGDPTDTQYF. The CDR3 DNA reads TGTGCCAGCACATGGACAGGGGATCCCACAGATACGCAGTATTTT.

The gene calls are TRBV5-1 and TRBJ2-7, with TRBD1 matching over 12 bases. Per the germline V gene, CDR1 is SGHRS and CDR2 is YFSETQ. Losses at the gene ends were 4 bases for V and 4 bases for J; bases not matched to a gene: 6. The CDR3 extends over 15 amino acids. CDR3 amino acids: CASSPGTGGGYEQYF. The DNA for the CDR3 is TGCGCCAGCAGCCCCGGGACAGGGGGCGGATACGAGCAGTACTTC.

The chain uses TRBV19 and TRBJ2-3; D is possibly TRBD2 (6 bases). The CDR3 extends over 15 amino acids. CDR1 and CDR2 (germline): LNHDA, SQIVND (reference sequence). V was pared by 1 base and J by 0 bases, with 8 bases between. The CDR3 nucleotides read TGTGCCAGTAGTATAGCGGGGACTAGCACAGATACGCAGTATTTT. This codes for CASSIAGTSTDTQYF.

The chain joins TRBV28 to TRBJ1-2; 8 bases are shared with TRBD1. The CDR3 runs 14 residues. The germline CDR1 and CDR2 sequences are MDHEN and SYDVKM. V lost 3 bases, J lost 6 bases, and 6 bases stayed unmatched. This CDR3 is CASSFHGQGHGYTF. The CDR3 DNA reads TGTGCCAGCAGTTTTCATGGACAGGGCCATGGCTACACCTTC.

The J gene is TRBJ1-2, the V gene TRBV6-1; possible D gene TRBD1, 6 bases. CDR1 is MNHNS and CDR2 is SASEGT in the germline V gene. V was pared by 6 bases and J by 9 bases, with 17 bases between. CDR3 length: 13 residues. CDR3 amino acids: CASRPTGLGRYTF. CDR3 nucleotides: TGTGCCAGCAGACCCACAGGGTTGGGTCGCTACACCTTC.

V and J are TRBV7-8 and TRBJ2-7; tentatively, D is TRBD2 (5 bases). CDR1 is SGHVS, CDR2 FQNEAQ, per germline. V lost 3 bases to trimming and J lost 7 bases, with 13 bases between them. This CDR3 is 13 amino acids long. CDR3: CASSFRDYAEQYF. DNA for the CDR3: TGTGCCAGCAGCTTCCGCGACTACGCTGAGCAGTACTTC.

This chain links TRBV5-6 with TRBJ2-6; no reliable D call. The CDR3 covers 17 residues. V was clipped by 1 base and J by 1 base, with 12 bases between them. Germline CDR1 SGHDT, CDR2 YYEEEE. CDR3: CASSLFNLPSGANVLTF. For the CDR3, the DNA is TGTGCCAGCAGCTTGTTCAACTTACCGTCTGGGGCCAACGTCCTGACTTTC. The full variable domain, with the rest looked up from reference TRBV5-6 and TRBJ2-6, is DAGVTQSPTHLIKTRGQQVTLRCSPKSGHDTVSWYQQALGQGPQFIFQYYEEEERQRGNFPDRFSGHQFPNYSSELNVNALLLGDSALYLCASSLFNLPSGANVLTFGAGSRLTVL.

The CDR3 is CASRGGQGGETQYF. The CDR3 DNA sequence: TGTGCCAGCAGGGGGGGACAGGGGGGAGAGACCCAGTACTTC. The V gene is TRBV27, the J gene TRBJ2-5; TRBD1 agrees at 11 bases. The trim removed 6 bases at V and 4 bases at J, leaving 4 bases unmatched. Germline CDR1 is MNHEY and CDR2 is SMNVEV (reference sequence). This CDR3 region has 14 residues.

This clone was counted once. The V and J genes are TRBV9 and TRBJ2-1; maybe TRBD2 (6 bases). Germline V gives CDR1 SGDLS, CDR2 YYNGEE. This CDR3 has 15 residues. With 1 base removed from V and 8 bases from J, the gap between germline ends came to 16 bases. CDR3 sequence (DNA): TGTGCCAGCAGCGTAAAGCCGGGACTGTCGGATGAGCAGTTCTTC. Translating gives CASSVKPGLSDEQFF.

V and J are TRBV19 and TRBJ2-1; TRBD1 matches at 9 bases. The V segment lost 7 bases and the J segment 6 bases; nucleotides outside the gene matches: 10. This CDR3 has 15 residues. CDR1 is LNHDA and CDR2 is SQIVND in the germline V gene (reference sequence). The CDR3 DNA reads TGTGCCAGTACGTCCGGGACAGGGTACTTCAATGAGCAGTTCTTC. Its translation: CASTSGTGYFNEQFF.

This chain joins TRBV6-1 and TRBJ2-7; 8 nucleotides align to TRBD2. CDR3 length equals 15 residues. The V gene's germline CDR1 is MNHNS and CDR2 SASEGT. V dropped 7 bases and J dropped 0; count of bases not matched to a gene: 8. The CDR3 DNA follows: TGTGCCAGCAAGCAGGCGGGAGGACTCTCCTACGAGCAGTACTTC. This translates into CASKQAGGLSYEQYF.

This sequence joins TRBV7-9 and TRBJ1-6; D possibly corresponds to TRBD1 (6 bases). The CDR3 contains 14 residues. The V and J ends lost 5 bases and 13 bases respectively, with 18 bases between them. The V gene's germline CDR1 is SEHNR and CDR2 FQNEAQ (reference sequence). The CDR3 DNA reads as TGTGCCAGCAGCCTGGACAGTCCCTGGATTCCCCTCCACTTT. It specifies CASSLDSPWIPLHF. The full variable domain, with the rest looked up from reference TRBV7-9 and TRBJ1-6, is DTGVSQNPRHKITKRGQNVTFRCDPISEHNRLYWYRQTLGQGPEFLTYFQNEAQLEKSRLLSDRFSAERPKGSFSTLEIQRTEQGDSAMYLCASSLDSPWIPLHFGNGTRLTVT.

The chain couples TRBV5-1 to TRBJ1-4; unclear D gene. The CDR3 is 13 amino acids. The V and J ends lost 4 bases and 7 bases respectively, with 11 bases between them. CDR1 and CDR2 (germline): SGHRS, YFSETQ. CDR3 bases: TGCGCCAGCAGCGCCTCCGGGAGTGAAAAACTGTTTTTT. The encoded protein is CASSASGSEKLFF.

The chain has TRBV15 and TRBJ1-5, with 7 bases aligning to TRBD1. Germline values: CDR1 LNHNV, CDR2 YYDKDF (reference sequence). V gave up 6 bases and J gave up 7 bases; unmatched junction bases: 6. The CDR3 is 13 amino acids. The CDR3 bases are TGTGCCACCAGAACAGGGGTAGGACAGCCCCAGCATTTT. This sequence encodes CATRTGVGQPQHF. The entire variable domain, with the rest obtained from reference TRBV15 and TRBJ1-5, is as follows: DAMVIQNPRYQVTQFGKPVTLSCSQTLNHNVMYWYQQKSSQAPKLLFHYYDKDFNNEADTPDNFQSRRPNTSFCFLDIRSPGLGDTAMYLCATRTGVGQPQHFGDGTRLSIL.

This sequence joins TRBV29-1 and TRBJ1-2, with no clear D. The germline V gene has CDR1 SQVTM and CDR2 ANQGSEA. The CDR3 totals 12 residues. V shed 4 bases and J shed 8 bases, with 14 bases lying between them. CDR3 nucleotide sequence: TGCAGCGTTGTGACCCAGGTCCAAGGCTACACCTTC. Amino acid sequence: CSVVTQVQGYTF.

J is TRBJ1-2 and V is TRBV30, with 10 bases identical to TRBD1. J lost 5 bases, V lost 8 bases, and 8 bases had no gene match. CDR1 and CDR2 (germline): GTSNPN, SVGIG (reference sequence). The CDR3 is 13 residues long. In DNA, the CDR3 is TGTGCCCGATCCGGGACAGGGGAATATGGCTACACCTTC. Its protein product is CARSGTGEYGYTF.

This chain joins TRBV4-1 and TRBJ2-7; 12 bases line up with TRBD1. The germline gives CDR1 MGHRA, CDR2 YSYEKL. The CDR3 has 17 residues. The ends lost 4 bases at V and 1 base at J; junction bases unmatched: 8. The chain's CDR3 is CASSLDGTGGSSYEQYF. The CDR3 region has the DNA TGCGCCAGCAGCCTAGATGGGACAGGGGGCAGTTCCTACGAGCAGTACTTC.

The chain has TRBV7-2 and TRBJ2-7; 7 nucleotides match TRBD1. The ends lost 1 base at V and 2 bases at J; junction bases unmatched: 5. The CDR3 has 15 amino acids. Germline V gene lookup returns CDR1 SGHTA and CDR2 FQGNSA. Here the CDR3 DNA reads TGTGCCAGCAGCTTAGGACAGGGTGTACCCTACGAGCAGTACTTC. Translation gives CASSLGQGVPYEQYF.

The chain uses TRBV6-6 and TRBJ1-6; D may be TRBD1 (5 bases). The CDR3 runs to 15 residues. Germline V gives CDR1 MNHNY, CDR2 SVGAGI (reference sequence). V was shortened by 5 bases and J by 5 bases, with 13 bases between the two germline ends. The CDR3, as DNA: TGTGCCAGCAGTGACCCGGGACTGAATAATTCACCCCTCCACTTT. Encoded protein: CASSDPGLNNSPLHF.

This chain links TRBV15 with TRBJ1-6; D remains ambiguous. The germline V and J ends were trimmed by 5 bases and 8 bases, with 25 bases remaining between them. CDR1 is LNHNV, CDR2 YYDKDF, per germline (reference sequence). The CDR3 is 18 amino acids. In nucleotides, the CDR3 is TGTGCCACCAGCCCCAATTTTAGTTCGGTGTCGGAGGATTCACCCCTCCACTTT. It is translated as CATSPNFSSVSEDSPLHF.